This entry features one T cell receptor beta chain sequence. The clone's antigen remains unknown. No much larger clonotype is one base removed from it; base qualities were not supplied. The immunoSEQ Assay, a bias-controlled multiplex PCR, was used to amplify TCRbeta CDR3 regions from genomic DNA. Concerning the study's data processing: The number of nucleated cells in each sample was estimated by amplification of reference gene primers within the assay. To quantify the absolute abundance of each unique TCRbeta CDR3 rearrangement, sequence reads were collapsed and filtered. For each sample, productive Simpson clonality was calculated by taking the square root of Simpson's diversity index across productive rearrangements. The source is immuneACCESS, and TCRdb retained only in-frame sequences with V and J called. Part of the clones is not carried over; for the studies checked, unresolved V genes explain less than half of this, and the remainder is unexplained. The V and J calls and clone size are taken from that table; D and trimming were inferred from the DNA. This sample holds 200,000 to 250,000 clones; 65% to 85% were observed only once. The ten biggest clones cover about 3.7% of the sample.

The source of the sample is a study of blood T cell repertoires in COVID-19 (TCRdb year 2020). In the study overall: Samples from collaborators originated in the United States, Italy and Spain and spanned both the acute and convalescent phases of COVID-19. The material from the prospective study consisted of cDNA or gDNA derived from T cells, B-cell-depleted T cells, or PBMCs. Subjects who had been exposed to COVID-19, were actively infected with it, or had recovered from it provided the deeply sampled blood TCRbeta repertoires that made up the dataset. The repertoires were released in a freely available public database meant as a resource for research on the immune response to SARS-CoV-2. Samples came from the ongoing ImmuneRACE study (first 160 participants) plus 1,254 subjects from 6 global collaborators. Nearly every sample came with metadata listing a de-identified subject ID, COVID-19 status, age in years and sex. Where available, HLA class I and class II types were taken from metadata supplied by the sample provider and were not determined by assay-based typing. Broader findings and caveats from the paper: How much clinical and demographic metadata was included differed by source and by participant, and the metadata was provided uncurated.

Participants in the prospective study were enrolled through a virtual design, were aged about 18 to 89 years, and lived in 24 United States geographic areas. To assign participants to cohorts, the prospective study relied on clinical history that participants themselves reported in a screening survey and a study questionnaire. Recovered participants in ImmuneRACE Cohort 3 were defined as having two consecutive negative NP/OP PCR tests, clearance from a healthcare professional, or resolution of symptoms. In the prospective study, whole blood, serum and a nasopharyngeal or oropharyngeal swab were collected from each participant by mobile phlebotomists. Prospective study participants could optionally give additional blood draws and questionnaires over a roughly 2-month period. Prospective study blood samples were shipped either frozen or at room temperature before DNA extraction. V and J are truncated by 2 bases and 4 bases respectively, leaving an intervening sequence of 19 bases. CDR1 is given as SGHDT and CDR2 as YYEEEE, both from the germline V gene. The CDR3 has 17 amino acids, counting the end cysteine and phenylalanine. The DNA shown is the 51-base CDR3, in frame from base 1.

Material for sequencing was PBMCs or T cells enriched from blood (not recorded which). The sequence derives from a woman aged 60-75 years who had recovered from COVID-19. Recombination joined TRBV5-6 with TRBJ1-5, and the D gene may be TRBD1, 6 bases matching. The DNA sequence reads TGTGCCAGCAGCTTTACGGCCGGAACAGGGCGAAATCAGCCCCAGCATTTT. This sequence encodes CASSFTAGTGRNQPQHF.